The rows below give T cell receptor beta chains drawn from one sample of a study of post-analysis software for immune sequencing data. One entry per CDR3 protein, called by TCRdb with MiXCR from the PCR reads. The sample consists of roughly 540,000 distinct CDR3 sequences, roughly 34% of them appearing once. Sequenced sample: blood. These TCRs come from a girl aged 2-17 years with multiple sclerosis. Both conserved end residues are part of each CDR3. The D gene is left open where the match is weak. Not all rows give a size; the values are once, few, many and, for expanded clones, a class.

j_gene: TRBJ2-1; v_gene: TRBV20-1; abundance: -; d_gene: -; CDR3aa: CSAKDRTKAVANEQFF; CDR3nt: TGCAGTGCTAAGGACCGAACTAAAGCGGTGGCGAATGAGCAGTTCTTC
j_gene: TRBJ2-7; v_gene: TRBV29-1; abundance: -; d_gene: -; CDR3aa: CSVKLLLWDYEQYF; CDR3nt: TGCAGTGTAAAACTTCTCCTTTGGGACTACGAGCAGTACTTC
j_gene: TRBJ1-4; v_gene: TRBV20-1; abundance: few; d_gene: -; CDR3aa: CSVSPATNEKLFF; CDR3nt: TGCAGTGTCAGCCCTGCAACTAATGAAAAACTGTTTTTT
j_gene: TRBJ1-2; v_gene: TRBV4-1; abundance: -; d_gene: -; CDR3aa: CASSPQGANYGYTF; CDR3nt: TGCGCCAGCAGCCCACAGGGTGCTAACTATGGCTACACCTTC
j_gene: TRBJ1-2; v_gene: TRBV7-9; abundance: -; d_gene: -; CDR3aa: CVSSPPGSYGYTF; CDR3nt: TGTGTCAGCAGCCCTCCAGGGAGCTATGGCTACACCTTC
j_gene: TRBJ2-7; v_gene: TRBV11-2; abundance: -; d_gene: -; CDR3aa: CASSFGADYEQYF; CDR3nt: TGTGCCAGCAGCTTCGGAGCGGACTACGAGCAGTACTTC
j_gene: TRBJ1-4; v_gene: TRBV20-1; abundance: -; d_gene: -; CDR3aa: CSARHHRDGEKLFF; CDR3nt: TGCAGTGCTAGACACCACAGGGATGGAGAAAAACTGTTTTTT
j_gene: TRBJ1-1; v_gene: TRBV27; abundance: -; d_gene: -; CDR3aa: CASSSPPRLSNTEAFF; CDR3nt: TGTGCCAGCAGCTCGCCTCCCCGGCTGTCCAACACTGAAGCTTTCTTT
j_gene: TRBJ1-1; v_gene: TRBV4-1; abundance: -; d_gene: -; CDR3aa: CASSQGSGFRNTEAFF; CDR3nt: TGCGCCAGCAGCCAAGGATCGGGGTTTAGGAACACTGAAGCTTTCTTT
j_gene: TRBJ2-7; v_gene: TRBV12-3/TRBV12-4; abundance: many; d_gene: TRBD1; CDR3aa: CASSFAGGFYEQYF; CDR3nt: TGTGCCAGCAGTTTCGCAGGGGGCTTCTACGAGCAGTACTTC
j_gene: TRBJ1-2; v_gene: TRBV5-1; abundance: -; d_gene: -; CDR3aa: CASSTGEGYTF; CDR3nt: TGCGCCAGCAGCACCGGGGAGGGCTACACCTTC
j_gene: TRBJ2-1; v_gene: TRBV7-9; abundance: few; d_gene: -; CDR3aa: CASSTKDGLGSYNEQFF; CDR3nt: TGTGCCAGCAGCACGAAAGACGGGTTGGGCTCCTACAATGAGCAGTTCTTC
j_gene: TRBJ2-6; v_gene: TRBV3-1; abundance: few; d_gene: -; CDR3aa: CASSQDGGLGANVLTF; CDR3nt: TGTGCCAGCAGCCAAGACGGGGGACTGGGGGCCAACGTCCTGACTTTC
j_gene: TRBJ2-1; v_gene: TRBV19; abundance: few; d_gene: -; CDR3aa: CASSIVSWGANEQFF; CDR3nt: TGTGCCAGTAGTATAGTTTCGTGGGGGGCCAATGAGCAGTTCTTC
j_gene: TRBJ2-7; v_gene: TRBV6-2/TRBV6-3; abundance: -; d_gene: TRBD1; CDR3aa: CASTGTGMNEQYF; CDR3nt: TGTGCCAGCACCGGGACAGGGATGAACGAGCAGTACTTC
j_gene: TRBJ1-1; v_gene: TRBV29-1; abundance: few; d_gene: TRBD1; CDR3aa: CSVEAARGRGTEAFF; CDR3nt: TGCAGCGTTGAAGCAGCCAGGGGGCGGGGGACTGAAGCTTTCTTT
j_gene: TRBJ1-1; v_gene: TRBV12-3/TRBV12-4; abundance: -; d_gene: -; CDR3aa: CASSISLGTEAFF; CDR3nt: TGTGCCAGCAGTATAAGTTTGGGAACCGAAGCTTTCTTT
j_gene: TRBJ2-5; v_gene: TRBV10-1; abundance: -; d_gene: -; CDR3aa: CASSESRGLETQYF; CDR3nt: TGCGCCAGCAGTGAGTCGCGGGGTCTGGAGACCCAGTACTTC
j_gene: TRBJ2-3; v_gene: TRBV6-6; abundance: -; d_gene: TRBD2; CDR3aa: CATFLTGGRDTQYF; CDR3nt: TGTGCCACCTTCCTAACGGGGGGACGAGATACGCAGTATTTT
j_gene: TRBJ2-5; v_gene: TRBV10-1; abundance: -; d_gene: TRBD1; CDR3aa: CASSGTGTGTQYF; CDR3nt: TGCGCCAGCAGTGGGACAGGAACGGGGACCCAGTACTTC
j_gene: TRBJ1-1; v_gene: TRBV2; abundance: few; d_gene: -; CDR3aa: CASSEGGMNTEAFF; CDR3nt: TGTGCCAGCAGTGAAGGGGGTATGAACACTGAAGCTTTCTTT
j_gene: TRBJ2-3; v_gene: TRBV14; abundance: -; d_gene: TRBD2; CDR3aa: CASLPRGASTDTQYF; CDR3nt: TGTGCCAGCCTCCCGCGGGGGGCTAGCACAGATACGCAGTATTTT
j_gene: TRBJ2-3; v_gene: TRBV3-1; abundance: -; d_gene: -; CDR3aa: CASSPRVSGARDTQYF; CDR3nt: TGTGCCAGCAGCCCTCGGGTATCGGGGGCGCGGGATACGCAGTATTTT
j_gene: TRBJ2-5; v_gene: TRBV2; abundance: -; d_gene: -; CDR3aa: CASSEGPTGPYQETQYF; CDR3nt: TGTGCCAGCAGTGAAGGGCCTACAGGGCCCTACCAAGAGACCCAGTACTTC
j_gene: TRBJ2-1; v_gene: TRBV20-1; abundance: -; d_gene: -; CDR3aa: CSARDPAYNEQFF; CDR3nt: TGCAGTGCTAGAGACCCAGCTTACAATGAGCAGTTCTTC
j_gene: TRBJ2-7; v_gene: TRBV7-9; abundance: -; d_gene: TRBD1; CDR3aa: CASSTGQDPYEQYF; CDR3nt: TGTGCCAGCAGCACGGGACAGGACCCCTACGAGCAGTACTTC
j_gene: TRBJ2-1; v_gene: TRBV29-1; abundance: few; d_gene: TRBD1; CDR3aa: CSADTTGAPAEQFF; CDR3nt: TGCAGCGCCGATACGACAGGGGCGCCGGCTGAGCAGTTCTTC
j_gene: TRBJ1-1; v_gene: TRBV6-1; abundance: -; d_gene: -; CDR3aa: CASSAWSGSSTEAFF; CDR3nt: TGTGCCAGCAGTGCCTGGTCAGGGTCTAGCACTGAAGCTTTCTTT
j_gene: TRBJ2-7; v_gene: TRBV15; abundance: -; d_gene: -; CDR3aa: CATSRGNEQYF; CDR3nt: TGTGCCACCAGCAGAGGCAATGAGCAGTACTTC
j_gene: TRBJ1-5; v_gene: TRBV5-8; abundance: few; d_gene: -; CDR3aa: CASSPDGEMSNQPQHF; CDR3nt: TGTGCCAGCAGCCCCGACGGAGAAATGAGCAATCAGCCCCAGCATTTT
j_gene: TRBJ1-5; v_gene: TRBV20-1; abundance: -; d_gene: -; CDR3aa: CSARDPARAGSNQPQHF; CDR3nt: TGCAGTGCTAGAGATCCGGCCAGGGCGGGTAGCAATCAGCCCCAGCATTTT
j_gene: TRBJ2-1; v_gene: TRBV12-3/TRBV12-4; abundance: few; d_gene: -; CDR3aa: CASSLFRGGQNEQFF; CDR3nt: TGTGCCAGCAGTTTATTTAGGGGGGGCCAGAATGAGCAGTTCTTC
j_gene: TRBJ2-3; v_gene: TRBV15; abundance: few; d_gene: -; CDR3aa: CATSRETSPTDTQYF; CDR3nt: TGTGCCACCAGCAGAGAGACTAGTCCCACAGATACGCAGTATTTT
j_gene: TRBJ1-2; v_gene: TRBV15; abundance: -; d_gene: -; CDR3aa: CVTSRDRGDGYTF; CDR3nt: TGTGTCACCAGCAGAGATCGGGGGGATGGCTACACCTTC
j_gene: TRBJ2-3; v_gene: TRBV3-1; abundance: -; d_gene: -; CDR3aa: CASSQNLGSDTQYF; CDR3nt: TGTGCCAGCAGCCAAAATTTAGGTTCAGATACGCAGTATTTT
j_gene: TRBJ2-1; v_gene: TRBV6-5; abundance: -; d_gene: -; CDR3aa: CASSPGKGYNEQFF; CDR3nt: TGTGCCAGCAGTCCCGGGAAGGGATACAATGAGCAGTTCTTC
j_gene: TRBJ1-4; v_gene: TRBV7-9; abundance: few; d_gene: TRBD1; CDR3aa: CASSFSGQGDNEKLFF; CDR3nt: TGTGCCAGCAGCTTCTCGGGACAGGGGGATAATGAAAAACTGTTTTTT
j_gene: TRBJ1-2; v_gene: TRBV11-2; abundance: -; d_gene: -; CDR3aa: CASRLTGGHYGYTF; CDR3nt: TGTGCCAGCAGACTGACAGGAGGACACTATGGCTACACCTTC
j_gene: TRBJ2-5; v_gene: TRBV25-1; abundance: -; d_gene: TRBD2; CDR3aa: CASSEWVSGGAQETQYF; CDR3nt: TGTGCCAGCAGTGAATGGGTCAGCGGGGGGGCCCAAGAGACCCAGTACTTC
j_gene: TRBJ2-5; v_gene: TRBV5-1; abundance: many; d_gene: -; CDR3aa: CASSLAGGETQYF; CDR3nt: TGCGCCAGCAGCTTGGCTGGGGGAGAGACCCAGTACTTC
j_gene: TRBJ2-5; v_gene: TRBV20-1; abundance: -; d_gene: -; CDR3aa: CSARDVQYQETQYF; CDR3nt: TGCAGTGCTAGAGACGTGCAATACCAAGAGACCCAGTACTTC
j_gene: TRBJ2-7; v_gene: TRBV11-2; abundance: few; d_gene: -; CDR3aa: CASSLAEKGGRYEQYF; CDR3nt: TGTGCCAGCAGCTTAGCAGAGAAGGGCGGACGCTACGAGCAGTACTTC
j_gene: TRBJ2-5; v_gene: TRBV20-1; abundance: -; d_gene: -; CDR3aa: CSATPGRETQYF; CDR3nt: TGCAGTGCTACCCCGGGGAGGGAGACCCAGTACTTC
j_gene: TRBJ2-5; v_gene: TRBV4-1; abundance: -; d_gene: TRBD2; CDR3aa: CASSQLAGVRKETQYF; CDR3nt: TGCGCCAGCAGCCAGCTAGCGGGGGTTCGAAAAGAGACCCAGTACTTC
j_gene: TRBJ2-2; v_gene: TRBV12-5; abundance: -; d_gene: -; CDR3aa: CASGPTGNTGELFF; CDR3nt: TGTGCTAGTGGCCCTACCGGGAACACCGGGGAGCTGTTTTTT
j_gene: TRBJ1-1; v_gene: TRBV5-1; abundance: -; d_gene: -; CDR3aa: CASSLQANTGAFF; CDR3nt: TGCGCCAGCAGCTTACAAGCCAACACTGGAGCTTTCTTT
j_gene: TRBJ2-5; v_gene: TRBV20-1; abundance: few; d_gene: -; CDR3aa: CSARRHGDNQETQYF; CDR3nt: TGCAGTGCTAGACGACATGGGGACAACCAAGAGACCCAGTACTTC
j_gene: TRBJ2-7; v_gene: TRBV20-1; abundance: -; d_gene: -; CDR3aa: CSARWGATYNEQYF; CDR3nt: TGCAGTGCTAGATGGGGGGCCACCTACAATGAGCAGTACTTC
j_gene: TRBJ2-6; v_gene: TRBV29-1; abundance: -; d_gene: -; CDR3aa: CSVSAGDSGANVLTF; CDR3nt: TGCAGCGTCAGCGCAGGGGACTCTGGGGCCAACGTCCTGACTTTC
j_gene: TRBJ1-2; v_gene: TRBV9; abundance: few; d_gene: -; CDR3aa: CASSVPDGSHPNYGYTF; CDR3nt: TGTGCCAGCAGCGTACCCGACGGGTCACATCCGAACTATGGCTACACCTTC
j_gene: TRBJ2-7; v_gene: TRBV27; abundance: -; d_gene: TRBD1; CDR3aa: CASSLPGGQGAGEQYF; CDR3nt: TGTGCCAGCAGTTTACCGGGCGGACAGGGGGCGGGAGAGCAGTACTTC
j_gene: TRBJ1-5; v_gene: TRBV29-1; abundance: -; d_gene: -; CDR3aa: CSVLQDNSNQPQHF; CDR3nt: TGCAGCGTTTTACAGGATAACAGCAATCAGCCCCAGCATTTT
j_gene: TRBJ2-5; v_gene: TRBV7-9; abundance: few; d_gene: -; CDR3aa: CASSVPSRGAGRETQYF; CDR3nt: TGTGCCAGCAGCGTACCCTCAAGGGGCGCGGGTCGAGAGACCCAGTACTTC
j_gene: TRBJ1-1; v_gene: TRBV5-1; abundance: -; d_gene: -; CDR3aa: CASSLPLLGQNTEAFF; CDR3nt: TGCGCCAGCAGCTTACCCTTACTGGGACAGAACACTGAAGCTTTCTTT
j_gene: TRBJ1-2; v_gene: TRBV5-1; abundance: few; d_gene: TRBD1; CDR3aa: CASSQSWDRRPDGYTF; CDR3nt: TGCGCCAGCAGCCAAAGTTGGGACAGGCGTCCGGATGGCTACACCTTC
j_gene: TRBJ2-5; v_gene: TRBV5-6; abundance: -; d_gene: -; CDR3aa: CASSLTSMETQYF; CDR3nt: TGTGCCAGCAGCTTGACTAGCATGGAGACCCAGTACTTC
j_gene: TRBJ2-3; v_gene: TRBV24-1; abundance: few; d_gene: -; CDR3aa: CATAWDPDTQYF; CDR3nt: TGTGCCACCGCCTGGGACCCCGATACGCAGTATTTT
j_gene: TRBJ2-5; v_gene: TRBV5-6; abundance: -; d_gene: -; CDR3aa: CASSSLEAHQETQYF; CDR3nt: TGTGCCAGCAGCTCCCTGGAGGCCCACCAAGAGACCCAGTACTTC